The rows below give T cell receptor beta chains drawn from one sample of a study of PD-1 blockade in classical Hodgkin lymphoma. TCRdb keeps only in-frame clones here, not all; method: immunoSEQ multiplex PCR. The sample carries roughly 100,000 clones, 75% to 90% recorded once. The sample was peripheral blood mononuclear cells (PBMCs), taken before the second cycle of nivolumab. These receptors originate from a human donor with classical Hodgkin lymphoma. Both conserved end residues are part of each CDR3. Each record gives: clone size, V gene, J gene, D gene, CDR3 length, CDR3 protein, CDR3 DNA. D genes are given only for firm matches. Size is omitted from some rows. Given values are once, few, many or a class for expanded clones.

abundance: -
v_gene: TRBV7-8
j_gene: TRBJ2-3
d_gene: TRBD1
len: 16
CDR3aa: CASSLPGTGVSDTQYF
CDR3nt: TGTGCCAGCAGCTTACCCGGGACAGGGGTCTCAGATACGCAGTATTTT

abundance: once
v_gene: TRBV28
j_gene: TRBJ1-3
d_gene: -
len: 14
CDR3aa: CASSLGESGNTIYF
CDR3nt: TGTGCCAGCAGTTTAGGGGAGTCTGGAAACACCATATATTTT

abundance: -
v_gene: TRBV2
j_gene: TRBJ2-7
d_gene: -
len: 16
CDR3aa: CASSAEGKEFSYEQYF
CDR3nt: TGTGCCAGCAGTGCCGAGGGCAAGGAGTTTTCCTACGAGCAGTACTTC

abundance: -
v_gene: TRBV4-1
j_gene: TRBJ1-1
d_gene: -
len: 14
CDR3aa: CASSRLFGDTEAFF
CDR3nt: TGCGCCAGCAGCCGCCTTTTCGGCGACACTGAAGCTTTCTTT

abundance: -
v_gene: TRBV5-4
j_gene: TRBJ2-6
d_gene: TRBD1
len: 17
CDR3aa: CASSPAGGRSGANVLTF
CDR3nt: TGTGCCAGCAGCCCCGCAGGGGGCCGCTCTGGGGCCAACGTCCTGACTTTC

abundance: few
v_gene: TRBV10-3
j_gene: TRBJ2-7
d_gene: -
len: 13
CDR3aa: CAISREDSYEQYF
CDR3nt: TGTGCCATCAGTCGGGAAGATTCCTACGAGCAGTACTTC

abundance: -
v_gene: TRBV7-9
j_gene: TRBJ1-2
d_gene: -
len: 11
CDR3aa: CASSLRGGYTF
CDR3nt: TGTGCCAGCAGCCTTAGGGGGGGCTACACCTTC

abundance: -
v_gene: TRBV15
j_gene: TRBJ1-2
d_gene: TRBD1
len: 15
CDR3aa: CATSTGQPLAYGYTF
CDR3nt: TGTGCCACCAGCACGGGACAGCCTCTCGCCTATGGCTACACCTTC

abundance: many
v_gene: TRBV6-5
j_gene: TRBJ2-2
d_gene: -
len: 12
CDR3aa: CASTGRTGELFF
CDR3nt: TGTGCCAGCACGGGCAGGACCGGGGAGCTGTTTTTT

abundance: -
v_gene: TRBV6-1
j_gene: TRBJ1-1
d_gene: -
len: 14
CDR3aa: CASRLLWGTAEAFF
CDR3nt: TGTGCCAGCAGATTATTGTGGGGGACCGCTGAAGCTTTCTTT

abundance: -
v_gene: TRBV27
j_gene: TRBJ1-5
d_gene: TRBD1
len: 17
CDR3aa: CASSLSVVYRGVQPQHF
CDR3nt: TGTGCCAGCAGTTTATCGGTTGTCTACAGGGGGGTTCAGCCCCAGCATTTT

abundance: -
v_gene: TRBV30
j_gene: TRBJ1-1
d_gene: -
len: 16
CDR3aa: CAWSSIRGLMNTEAFF
CDR3nt: TGTGCCTGGAGTTCTATCCGGGGCCTAATGAACACTGAAGCTTTCTTT

abundance: -
v_gene: TRBV27
j_gene: TRBJ1-6
d_gene: -
len: 16
CDR3aa: CASSLSAGFYNSPLHF
CDR3nt: TGTGCCAGCAGTTTATCGGCAGGGTTCTATAATTCACCCCTCCACTTT

abundance: -
v_gene: TRBV9
j_gene: TRBJ2-7
d_gene: -
len: 15
CDR3aa: CASSRTRGNSYEQYF
CDR3nt: TGTGCCAGCAGCCGCACCCGGGGGAATTCCTACGAGCAGTACTTC